Shown below are 26 T cell receptor beta chains from a single sample sequenced in a study of early T cells in non-severe SARS-CoV-2 infection. One entry per CDR3 protein results from TCRdb running MiXCR on the 5' RACE reads. The table shows some 32,000 distinct CDR3 sequences, with around 7% occurring only once. Sequencing was carried out using whole blood. The receptors shown here come from an adult who was a healthcare worker with PCR-confirmed SARS-CoV-2 infection or an uninfected control (not recorded which).

A word on this clonotype: Since a much larger clone is just one base distant, this may be a read error. The V and J genes are TRBV6-2 or TRBV6-3 and TRBJ2-3; D unresolved. The CDR3 consists of 12 residues. CDR1 and CDR2 from the germline V gene are MNHEY and SVGEGT. CDR3 in amino acids: CASSYSQDTQNF. CDR3 nucleotides: TGTGCCAGCAGTTACTCCCAAGATACGCAGAATTTT.

This clonotype was seen repeatedly, ten times or more. The chain combines TRBV7-6 with TRBJ2-7; D might be TRBD2 (6 bases). There are 14 residues in the CDR3. The V and J ends lost 2 bases and 2 bases respectively, with 10 bases between them. From germline, CDR1 is SGHVS and CDR2 FNYEAQ. DNA of the CDR3: TGTGCCAGCAGCTTAATAGCGGACGCCTACGAGCAGTACTTC. Translating gives CASSLIADAYEQYF.

This chain uses TRBV6-5 with TRBJ2-5; D unclear. The CDR3 runs to 17 residues. Germline V CDR1 and CDR2: MNHEY, SVGAGI. The V end lost 0 bases, the J end lost 0 bases, and 14 bases lay between the germline ends. The CDR3 DNA sequence: TGTGCCAGCAGTTACTCTAGGGCAGGTCGTTACCAAGAGACCCAGTACTTC. Its protein is CASSYSRAGRYQETQYF.

This clonotype was counted many times. The genes are TRBV12-5 and TRBJ1-2, with 7 bases aligning to TRBD1. The trim removed 3 bases at V and 0 bases at J, leaving 10 bases unmatched. The CDR3 is 17 residues long. Looked up from germline, CDR1 is LGHNT and CDR2 is FRNRAP. The CDR3, as DNA: TGTGCTAGTGGTTTAGGAACAGGGGCGCTAGCTAACTATGGCTACACCTTC. This codes for CASGLGTGALANYGYTF. The entire variable domain, with the rest obtained from reference TRBV12-5 and TRBJ1-2, is as follows: DARVTQTPRHKVTEMGQEVTMRCQPILGHNTVFWYRQTMMQGLELLAYFRNRAPLDDSGMPKDRFSAEMPDATLATLKIQPSEPRDSAVYFCASGLGTGALANYGYTFGSGTRLTVV.

This clonotype occurred a few times. This chain uses TRBV20-1 with TRBJ2-7, with 9 bases matching TRBD2. The germline CDR1 and CDR2 sequences are DFQATT and SNEGSKA (reference sequence). V lost 1 base to trimming and J lost 0 bases; unmatched junction nucleotides: 4. The CDR3 runs 15 residues. CDR3 sequence reads: CSARVAGGFSYEQYF. The CDR3 nucleotides read TGCAGTGCTAGAGTTGCGGGGGGGTTCTCCTACGAGCAGTACTTC.

This chain links TRBV20-1 with TRBJ2-7; 7 bases map to TRBD1. This CDR3 is 13 amino acids long. Germline assignment: CDR1 DFQATT and CDR2 SNEGSKA (reference sequence). Trimming removed 3 bases from V and 4 bases from J; junction bases left unmatched: 6. CDR3 amino acids: CSARTGTAYEQYF. Written as DNA, the CDR3 is TGCAGTGCTAGGACAGGGACAGCGTACGAGCAGTACTTC.

The V gene is TRBV5-5, the J gene TRBJ1-1; 8 positions agree with TRBD1. This CDR3 comprises 14 residues. From germline, CDR1 is SGHKS and CDR2 YYEKEE (reference sequence). V shed 2 bases and J 4 bases; nucleotides not matched to a gene: 4. The CDR3 DNA reads TGTGCCAGCAGCTTACAGGGGGTTCTCACTGAAGCTTTCTTT. Its protein is CASSLQGVLTEAFF.

V and J are TRBV3-1 and TRBJ2-2, with D maybe TRBD2 (7 bases). The CDR3 is made up of 14 amino acids. Germline V CDR1 and CDR2: LGHDT, YNNKEL (reference sequence). V lost 2 bases to trimming and J lost 7 bases, with 11 bases between them. The CDR3 region is CASSQTGGDGELFF. DNA for the CDR3: TGTGCCAGCAGCCAAACGGGGGGCGACGGGGAGCTGTTTTTT.

This clonotype was picked up many times. J is TRBJ1-2 and V is TRBV7-3, with D uncertain. The V gene lost 2 bases and the J gene lost 2 bases, with 15 bases spanning the gap. Germline CDR1 and CDR2: SGHTA and FQGTGA. CDR3 length: 16 amino acids. Written as DNA, the CDR3 is TGTGCCAGCAGCTTAGGACCGATCCAGGCCAACTATGGCTACACCTTC. It is translated as CASSLGPIQANYGYTF. The complete variable domain, with remaining parts taken from reference TRBV7-3 and TRBJ1-2, reads GAGVSQTPSNKVTEKGKYVELRCDPISGHTALYWYRQSLGQGPEFLIYFQGTGAADDSGLPNDRFFAVRPEGSVSTLKIQRTERGDSAVYLCASSLGPIQANYGYTFGSGTRLTVV.

This clonotype was recorded at least ten times. The chain employs TRBV12-3 or TRBV12-4 and TRBJ1-6, with TRBD1 matching over 12 bases. V shed 6 bases and J 4 bases; nucleotides not matched to a gene: 7. The CDR3 runs 17 residues. CDR3 in amino acids: CASSGTGGASYNSPLHF. The CDR3 DNA sequence: TGTGCCAGCAGCGGGACAGGGGGCGCCTCTTATAATTCACCCCTCCACTTT.

The chain uses TRBV5-1 and TRBJ2-3, with 8 bases aligning to TRBD1. Trimming took 0 bases from V and 5 from J; bases not matched to a gene: 5. CDR1 and CDR2 (germline): SGHRS, YFSETQ. The CDR3 totals 15 residues. CDR3 DNA sequence: TGCGCCAGCAGCTTGGGGCGGACAGGGCGAGATACGCAGTATTTT. It specifies CASSLGRTGRDTQYF.

This clonotype was seen at least ten times. The rearrangement joins TRBV18 to TRBJ1-4; 7 nucleotides align to TRBD1. The CDR3 is 18 residues long. CDR1 KGHSH and CDR2 LQKENI come from the germline V gene. V trimming: 3 bases; J trimming: 5 bases; junction bases outside the gene matches: 15. Here the CDR3 DNA reads TGTGCCAGCTCACCCTTGGAAATTGGGACAGAGGGAAATGAAAAACTGTTTTTT. Residues: CASSPLEIGTEGNEKLFF.

CDR3 sequence reads: CASSQNMNTEAFF. As DNA, the CDR3 is TGTGCCAGCAGCCAAAACATGAACACTGAAGCTTTCTTT. V is TRBV14 and J is TRBJ1-1, with D uncertain. The CDR3 runs to 13 residues. Trimming removed 2 bases at V and 0 bases at J, with 4 bases between. Germline CDR1 SGHDN, CDR2 FVKESK.

On this clonotype itself: A much bigger clone sits one base away, suggesting this may be a read error. Here the CDR3 omits its conserved ending phenylalanine or tryptophan, so a read error is the likely source. V gene TRBV7-2 combines with J gene TRBJ2-1, with TRBD2 matching over 9 bases. Germline CDR1 and CDR2: SGHTA and FQGNSA. V lost 8 bases, J lost 0 bases, and 2 bases stayed unmatched. This CDR3 contains 14 residues. In DNA form, the CDR3 reads TGTGCCAGCGGAGCGGGGGGCTCCTACAATGAGCAGTTCCTC. Its protein is CASGAGGSYNEQFL.

This clonotype was observed many times. This chain links TRBV29-1 with TRBJ1-2; 9 bases are a match to TRBD1. The CDR3 sequence is 11 residues long. Per the germline V gene, CDR1 is SQVTM and CDR2 is ANQGSEA. Germline trimming cut 5 bases from V and 10 bases from J; bases unmatched to any gene: 5. The CDR3 DNA sequence: TGCAGCGTTCTCCGGACAGGGGACTACACCTTC. Amino acid sequence: CSVLRTGDYTF.

There are many counts of this clonotype. This rearrangement joins TRBV12-3 or TRBV12-4 to TRBJ1-2, with D maybe TRBD1 (6 bases). V lost 5 bases to trimming and J lost 6 bases, with 13 bases between them. The CDR3 runs to 13 residues. The CDR3 DNA reads TGTGCCAGCAGTCCTCGGACAGCGGATGGCTACACCTTC. This codes for CASSPRTADGYTF.

The genes are TRBV7-9 and TRBJ2-2; D is unclear. Germline CDR1 is SEHNR and CDR2 is FQNEAQ (reference sequence). The ends were cut back, 2 bases at V and 1 base at J, with 11 bases in the middle. There are 16 residues in the CDR3. CDR3 DNA sequence: TGTGCCAGCAGCTTATTGCTCCCGGGGAACACCGGGGAGCTGTTTTTT. Translating gives CASSLLLPGNTGELFF.

The sample holds many counts of this clonotype. The CDR3 sequence: CSASGQGGGNQPQHF. The DNA for the CDR3 is TGCAGTGCTAGTGGACAGGGAGGAGGCAATCAGCCCCAGCATTTT. The chain has TRBV20-1 and TRBJ1-5; 8 bases are shared with TRBD1. The V gene's germline CDR1 is DFQATT and CDR2 SNEGSKA (reference sequence). This CDR3 has 15 residues. With V trimmed by 3 bases and J by 2 bases, 6 bases remained unmatched.

This clonotype was picked up many times. J is TRBJ1-5 and V is TRBV5-1; D is unclear. There are 13 residues in the CDR3. Between the trimmed V and J ends, which lost 0 bases and 3 bases, there was a span of 4 bases. Germline V gene data show CDR1 as SGHRS and CDR2 as YFSETQ. CDR3: CASSLGDNQPQHF. DNA of the CDR3: TGCGCCAGCAGCTTGGGCGACAATCAGCCCCAGCATTTT. The whole variable domain, remainder taken from reference TRBV5-1 and TRBJ1-5, is KAGVTQTPRYLIKTRGQQVTLSCSPISGHRSVSWYQQTPGQGLQFLFEYFSETQRNKGNFPGRFSGRQFSNSRSEMNVSTLELGDSALYLCASSLGDNQPQHFGDGTRLSIL.

V and J are TRBV15 and TRBJ1-2, with a tentative D call TRBD1 (6 bases). The length of the CDR3 is 15 residues. The V gene lost 1 base and the J gene lost 13 bases, with 22 bases spanning the gap. The germline gives CDR1 LNHNV, CDR2 YYDKDF (reference sequence). The CDR3 loop reads CATSRALSLDRMTTF. CDR3 nucleotides: TGTGCCACCAGCAGAGCCCTCTCCCTTGACAGGATGACCACCTTC.

The chain combines TRBV6-2 or TRBV6-3 with TRBJ1-1; 9 bases align to TRBD1. The CDR3 is 13 residues long. Germline V gene lookup returns CDR1 MNHEY and CDR2 SVGEGT. The junction had 4 bases not matched to a gene; V was cut back by 6 bases and J by 5 bases. The DNA for the CDR3 is TGTGCCAGCAGGATGACAGGGGGGACTGAAGCTTTCTTT. This translates into CASRMTGGTEAFF.

This clonotype was seen many times. The gene calls are TRBV3-1 and TRBJ1-1; D is uncertain. The CDR3 runs 13 residues. The V end lost 0 bases, the J end lost 4 bases, and 6 bases lay between the germline ends. CDR1 and CDR2 from the germline V gene are LGHDT and YNNKEL (reference sequence). CDR3 residues: CASSQDYGTEAFF. Written as DNA, the CDR3 is TGTGCCAGCAGCCAAGACTATGGCACTGAAGCTTTCTTT.

This clonotype has ten or more counts. This chain links TRBV5-1 with TRBJ1-6; D unclear. V was cut by 5 bases and J by 8 bases, with 17 bases left in between. Per the germline V gene, CDR1 is SGHRS and CDR2 is YFSETQ. The CDR3 has 15 amino acids. The CDR3 bases are TGCGCCAGCAGACCTCACGGGGAGCACGATTCACCCCTCCACTTT. Its translation: CASRPHGEHDSPLHF.

The chain is built from TRBV7-2 and TRBJ1-1; TRBD1 aligns across 11 bases. This CDR3 is built from 13 residues. The V gene's germline CDR1 is SGHTA and CDR2 FQGNSA. With 8 bases clipped from V and 5 bases from J, the junction kept 4 bases outside the gene matches. The CDR3 is CASGQGANTEAFF. CDR3 coding DNA: TGTGCCAGCGGACAGGGGGCAAATACTGAAGCTTTCTTT.

This clonotype was counted at least ten times. The chain carries TRBV5-1 and TRBJ1-1; TRBD1 is a possible D gene (5 bases). Trimming left V 0 bases short and J 1 base short, with 10 bases between. The CDR3 contains 15 residues. Germline values: CDR1 SGHRS, CDR2 YFSETQ. CDR3 loop: CASSLDGRANTEAFF. In nucleotides, the CDR3 is TGCGCCAGCAGCTTGGACGGCAGGGCGAACACTGAAGCTTTCTTT.

The rearrangement joins TRBV9 to TRBJ2-5; D is tentatively TRBD1 or TRBD2 (5 bases each). Trimming shortened V by 0 bases and J by 1 base, and 7 bases separated the two germline ends. The V gene's germline CDR1 is SGDLS and CDR2 YYNGEE. The CDR3 runs 14 residues. The CDR3 nucleotides read TGTGCCAGCAGCGTAGGGGACGCCCAAGAGACCCAGTACTTC. This gives the protein CASSVGDAQETQYF. Using reference TRBV9 and TRBJ2-5 for the parts outside the CDR3, the full variable domain is DSGVTQTPKHLITATGQRVTLRCSPRSGDLSVYWYQQSLDQGLQFLIQYYNGEERAKGNILERFSAQQFPDLHSELNLSSLELGDSALYFCASSVGDAQETQYFGPGTRLLVL.